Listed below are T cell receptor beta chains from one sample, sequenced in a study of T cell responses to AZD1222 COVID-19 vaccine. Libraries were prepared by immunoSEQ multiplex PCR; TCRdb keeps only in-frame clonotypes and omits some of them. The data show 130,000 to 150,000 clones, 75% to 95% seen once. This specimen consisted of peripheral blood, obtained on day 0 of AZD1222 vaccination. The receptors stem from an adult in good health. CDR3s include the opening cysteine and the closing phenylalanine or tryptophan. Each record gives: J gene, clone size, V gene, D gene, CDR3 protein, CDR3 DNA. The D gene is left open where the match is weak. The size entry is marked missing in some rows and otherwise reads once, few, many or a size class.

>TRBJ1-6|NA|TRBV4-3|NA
CASSQDQSYYNSPLHF
TGCGCCAGCAGCCAAGATCAGTCCTACTATAATTCACCCCTCCACTTT
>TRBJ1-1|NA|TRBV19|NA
CASNEHSNTEAFF
TGTGCCAGTAACGAACACTCGAACACTGAAGCTTTCTTT
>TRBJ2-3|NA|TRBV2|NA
CASSGTVKAPSGLDTQYF
TGTGCCAGCAGTGGGACAGTTAAGGCCCCGAGCGGGTTAGATACGCAGTATTTT
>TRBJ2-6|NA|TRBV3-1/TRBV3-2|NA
CASSQDAGANVLTF
TGTGCCAGCAGCCAAGACGCTGGGGCCAACGTCCTGACTTTC
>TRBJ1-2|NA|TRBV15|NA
CATSRDSGQIYGYTF
TGTGCCACCAGCAGAGATAGCGGGCAGATCTATGGCTACACCTTC
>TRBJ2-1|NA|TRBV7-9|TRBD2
CASSLDSGDGTSVDEQFF
TGTGCCAGCAGCTTAGATTCAGGGGATGGGACTAGCGTTGATGAGCAGTTCTTC
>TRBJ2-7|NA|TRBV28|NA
CASSLISLEQYF
TGTGCCAGCAGTTTGATATCCCTCGAGCAGTACTTC
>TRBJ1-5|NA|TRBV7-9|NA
CASSLAPPGQNQPQHF
TGTGCCAGCAGCTTAGCACCCCCCGGACAGAATCAGCCCCAGCATTTT
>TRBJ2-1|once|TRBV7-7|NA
CASSSRSGPRYEQFF
TGTGCCAGCAGCTCCCGAAGCGGACCTAGATATGAGCAGTTCTTC
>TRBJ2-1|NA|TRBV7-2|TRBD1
CASSPGTGKDNEQFF
TGTGCCAGCAGCCCGGGGACAGGGAAGGATAATGAGCAGTTCTTC
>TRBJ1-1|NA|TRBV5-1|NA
CASSPRGFFMNTEAFF
TGCGCCAGCAGCCCCAGGGGATTTTTCATGAACACTGAAGCTTTCTTT
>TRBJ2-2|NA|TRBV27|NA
CASSLGRWVGELFF
TGTGCCAGCAGTTTGGGACGTTGGGTCGGGGAGCTGTTTTTT
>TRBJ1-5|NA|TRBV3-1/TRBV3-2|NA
CASSQGQGDQPQHF
TGTGCCAGCAGCCAAGGGCAGGGAGATCAGCCCCAGCATTTT
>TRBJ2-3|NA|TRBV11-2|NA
CASSPVGGSTDTQYF
TGTGCCAGCAGCCCCGTAGGCGGTAGCACAGATACGCAGTATTTT
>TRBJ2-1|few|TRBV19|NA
CASSMKDLYNEQFF
TGTGCCAGTAGTATGAAGGACCTTTACAATGAGCAGTTCTTC
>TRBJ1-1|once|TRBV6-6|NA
CASSHPGEKPEAFF
TGTGCCAGCAGCCACCCGGGCGAGAAGCCTGAAGCTTTCTTT
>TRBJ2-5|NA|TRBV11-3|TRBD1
CASSFWTGEETQYF
TGTGCCAGCAGCTTCTGGACAGGGGAAGAGACCCAGTACTTC
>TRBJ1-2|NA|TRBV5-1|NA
CASSLEGHGYTF
TGCGCCAGCAGCTTGGAGGGGCATGGCTACACCTTC
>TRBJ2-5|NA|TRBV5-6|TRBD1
CASSYDRVQETQYF
TGTGCCAGCAGCTATGACAGGGTTCAGGAGACCCAGTACTTC
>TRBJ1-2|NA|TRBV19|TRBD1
CASSIDRQGYHYGYTF
TGTGCCAGTAGTATAGATCGACAGGGCTACCACTATGGCTACACCTTC
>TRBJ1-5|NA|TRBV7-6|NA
CASSLFQNQPQHF
TGTGCCAGCAGCTTATTTCAGAATCAGCCCCAGCATTTT
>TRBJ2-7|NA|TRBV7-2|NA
CASSFRGVDYEQYF
TGTGCCAGCAGCTTTAGGGGGGTAGACTACGAGCAGTACTTC
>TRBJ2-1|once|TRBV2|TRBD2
CASSALAGGPDEQFF
TGTGCCAGCAGTGCCCTAGCGGGAGGGCCGGATGAGCAGTTCTTC
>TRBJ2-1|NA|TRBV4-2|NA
CASSQGTDNEQFF
TGTGCCAGCAGCCAAGGGACAGACAATGAGCAGTTCTTC
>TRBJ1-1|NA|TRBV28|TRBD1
CASSLPPGLRGRTEAFF
TGTGCCAGCAGTTTACCCCCCGGTTTGAGGGGGCGGACTGAAGCTTTCTTT
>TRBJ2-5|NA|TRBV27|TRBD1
CASSRDRGQETQYF
TGTGCCAGCAGCCGAGACAGGGGGCAAGAGACCCAGTACTTC
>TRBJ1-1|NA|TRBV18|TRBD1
CASSPPDREAFF
TGTGCCAGCTCACCACCGGACAGGGAAGCTTTCTTT
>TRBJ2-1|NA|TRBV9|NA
CASSVRGDNEQFF
TGTGCCAGCAGCGTACGGGGCGACAATGAGCAGTTCTTC
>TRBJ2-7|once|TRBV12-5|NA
CASGLNIVTKDEQYF
TGTGCTAGTGGTTTGAATATAGTGACAAAGGACGAGCAGTACTTC
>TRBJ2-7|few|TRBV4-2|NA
CASSRPGTGGPEQYF
TGTGCCAGCAGCCGTCCGGGAACGGGGGGCCCAGAGCAGTACTTC
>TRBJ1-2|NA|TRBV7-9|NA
CASSPKWGPQWSGYTF
TGTGCCAGCAGCCCCAAGTGGGGGCCCCAATGGAGTGGCTACACCTTC
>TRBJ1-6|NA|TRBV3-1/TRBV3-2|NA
CASSRFGTSVLHF
TGTGCCAGCAGCCGATTCGGGACATCGGTCCTCCACTTT
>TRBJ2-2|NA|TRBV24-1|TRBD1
CATSDRQGARTGELFF
TGTGCCACCAGTGATCGGCAGGGGGCGCGGACCGGGGAGCTGTTTTTT
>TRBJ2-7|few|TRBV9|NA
CASSVASADGYEQYF
TGTGCCAGCAGCGTAGCAAGCGCCGATGGGTACGAGCAGTACTTC
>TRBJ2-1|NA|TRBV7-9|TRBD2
CASSSPGLAINEQFF
TGTGCCAGCAGCTCCCCGGGACTAGCCATCAATGAGCAGTTCTTC
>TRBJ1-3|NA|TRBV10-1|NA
CASSLNSGNTIYF
TGCGCCAGCAGTTTGAACTCTGGAAACACCATATATTTT
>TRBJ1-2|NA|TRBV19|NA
CASSPPSPGYTF
TGTGCCAGTAGTCCCCCCTCTCCGGGCTACACCTTC
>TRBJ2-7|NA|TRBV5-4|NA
CASSPSGILGYEQYF
TGTGCCAGCAGCCCATCCGGGATTCTAGGATACGAGCAGTACTTC
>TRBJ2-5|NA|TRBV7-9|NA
CASSLGRGLEETQYF
TGTGCCAGCAGCTTGGGCAGGGGATTGGAAGAGACCCAGTACTTC
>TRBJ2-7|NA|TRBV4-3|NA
CASSQVGVSPNEQYF
TGCGCCAGCAGCCAAGTGGGAGTCTCCCCGAACGAGCAGTACTTC
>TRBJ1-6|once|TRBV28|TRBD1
CASRLDRGINSPLHF
TGTGCCAGCAGGCTTGACAGGGGGATTAATTCACCCCTCCACTTT
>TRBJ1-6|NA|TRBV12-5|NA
CASGSHSWGNSPLHF
TGTGCTAGTGGTTCGCACTCTTGGGGTAATTCACCCCTCCACTTT
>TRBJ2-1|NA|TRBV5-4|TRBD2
CASSSAREGQGNEQFF
TGTGCCAGCAGCTCCGCGCGGGAGGGTCAGGGCAATGAGCAGTTCTTC
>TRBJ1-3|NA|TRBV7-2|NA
CASSLRGVPGNTIYF
TGTGCCAGCAGCCTAAGGGGGGTACCTGGAAACACCATATATTTT
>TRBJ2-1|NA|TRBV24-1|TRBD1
CATSDPPGTGVNEQFF
TGTGCCACCAGTGATCCCCCCGGGACAGGAGTCAATGAGCAGTTCTTC